This TCR beta chain was obtained from a study of shared clonotypes between healthy human individuals. Study overall: Three plates each covered CD4 naive and memory; CD8 naive two, CD8 memory one.

The study's findings and limits: It was observed that 5% to 6% of naive CD4 clonotypes were shared across a few donors.

CD45RO-negative, CCR7-positively selected cells formed the naive CD8 fraction, excluding terminally differentiated effector memory CD45RA+ cells. Details on this clone: Its antigen is unknown.

As originally analysed: Filtering of immunoSEQ junctional sequences could not match full-length read filtering. Clones were sequenced by immunoSEQ multiplex PCR, and TCRdb holds only the in-frame ones, with some missing. V, J and clone size are those of that table, while D and trimming were read from the DNA. The sample lists under 1 million clones, around 96% occurring once. The V and J ends lost 8 bases and 0 bases, in that order; junction bases with no gene match: 6. The CDR3 has 14 residues. In germline, CDR1 is MNHNS, CDR2 SASEGT. Sample: naive CD8+ T cells sorted from blood. This chain uses TRBV6-1 with TRBJ1-2; 7 nucleotides agree with TRBD1. The sequence was obtained from a man aged 25-45 years in good health. The CDR3 DNA follows: TGTGCCAGCTTAACAGGGGTTACTAACTATGGCTACACCTTC. It codes for CASLTGVTNYGYTF.